This entry features one TCR beta chain sequence. Antigen unknown. The donors, aged roughly 6 to 95, were healthy Caucasians from Russia. This CDR3 comprises 16 residues. Trimming took 2 bases from V and 2 from J, leaving 14 bases between them. Germline CDR1 SGHVS, CDR2 FNYEAQ. The record originates from a study of blood T cells in healthy people across ages. Study outcomes and limitations: Long-lived donors carried more naive CD4+ cells and greater diversity than aged donors.

A second PCR, run for roughly 7 to 11 cycles, used a sample-barcoded 5' primer plus a J-beta primer mix. Every sample produced at least 3 million CDR3-containing paired-end reads. TCRdb called the 5' RACE reads again in MiXCR, with one record for every CDR3 protein. This sample has about 1.6 million distinct CDR3 sequences; roughly 32% occur once, and the top ten carry around 11%. The TCR comes from a woman under 40 in good health. Sequenced sample: blood. The chain has TRBV7-6 and TRBJ2-3, with D tentatively TRBD1 or TRBD2 (5 bases each). The CDR3 DNA sequence: TGTGCCAGCAGCTTAACCACTGGGACGTTCACAGATACGCAGTATTTT. Translating it yields CASSLTTGTFTDTQYF.